This passage covers 17 T cell receptor beta chains from one sample sequenced in a study of T-cell reconstitution after alpha-beta-depleted transplantation in children. Preparing the TCRbeta library involved the use of unique molecular identifiers. TCRdb ran MiXCR on the PCR reads and lists one entry per CDR3 protein. This sample has 450,000 to 550,000 distinct CDR3 sequences, with over 9.5% found just once. The starting material was PBMCs, mostly from graft donor cells, obtained 180 days after TCRalphabeta/CD19-depleted stem cell transplant. Receptors were obtained from a female patient aged 2-15 years who had a stem cell transplant for aplastic anemia, so the T cells may come from the graft donor.

This sequence joins TRBV4-3 and TRBJ2-1, with unresolved D. The CDR3 covers 16 residues. Germline V gene sequence: CDR1 LGHNA, CDR2 YSLEER. Trimming took 4 bases from V and 0 from J, leaving 13 bases between them. The CDR3 region has the DNA TGCGCCAGCAGCCCGGAGTCTAGTTCCTCCTACAATGAGCAGTTCTTC. Encoded protein: CASSPESSSSYNEQFF.

The V call is TRBV6-1, the J call TRBJ2-1; 16 positions agree with TRBD2. The V segment lost 3 bases and the J segment 7 bases; nucleotides outside the gene matches: 3. The V gene's germline CDR1 is MNHNS and CDR2 SASEGT. CDR3 size: 16 residues. The CDR3 sequence: CASSEGLAGGPNEQFF. The CDR3 region has the DNA TGTGCCAGCAGTGAGGGACTAGCGGGAGGGCCGAATGAGCAGTTCTTC.

This clonotype has ten or more counts. The chain joins TRBV7-8 to TRBJ1-5; D gene ambiguous. Germline CDR1 is SGHVS and CDR2 is FQNEAQ. Trimming stripped 1 base from V and 0 bases from J, with 10 bases between. The length of the CDR3 is 16 residues. The CDR3 loop reads CASSLDQPYSNQPQHF. CDR3 DNA: TGTGCCAGCAGCTTAGACCAGCCCTATAGCAATCAGCCCCAGCATTTT.

This clonotype showed up just a few times. The rearrangement links TRBV20-1 to TRBJ1-6, with 7 positions matching TRBD1. The CDR3 totals 12 residues. V lost 6 bases to trimming and J lost 10 bases; unmatched junction nucleotides: 6. The germline V gene encodes CDR1 DFQATT and CDR2 SNEGSKA (reference sequence). In DNA, the CDR3 is TGCAGTGCAAACAGGGGCGGGTCACCCCTCCACTTT. Translation: CSANRGGSPLHF.

The gene calls are TRBV6-2 or TRBV6-3 and TRBJ1-2; the D gene is possibly TRBD1 (5 bases). Germline CDR1 is MNHEY and CDR2 is SVGEGT. The CDR3 runs to 16 residues. V was cut by 6 bases and J by 0 bases, with 17 bases left in between. The CDR3 here is CASSPPTYRTNYGYTF. The CDR3, as DNA: TGTGCCAGCAGCCCCCCTACTTACAGGACTAACTATGGCTACACCTTC.

The chain recombines TRBV6-2 or TRBV6-3 with TRBJ2-7; unclear D gene. The germline CDR1 and CDR2 sequences are MNHEY and SVGEGT. This CDR3 is built from 15 residues. V was pared by 0 bases and J by 0 bases, with 9 bases between. In DNA, the CDR3 is TGTGCCAGCAGTTACTCGGGCTATAGCTCCTACGAGCAGTACGTC. The encoded protein is CASSYSGYSSYEQYV.

This clonotype was seen only a few times. CDR3 region: CASSLAVGYTEAFF. In DNA form, the CDR3 reads TGCGCCAGCAGCTTGGCCGTGGGGTACACTGAAGCTTTCTTT. The chain uses TRBV5-1 and TRBJ1-1; the D is unclear. Trimming took 0 bases from V and 3 from J, leaving 9 bases between them. CDR1 and CDR2 from the germline V gene are SGHRS and YFSETQ. The CDR3 is 14 amino acids.

In this sample, this clonotype turned up a few times. J is TRBJ1-3 and V is TRBV7-8; D is perhaps TRBD1 (5 bases). V lost 2 bases to trimming and J lost 0 bases, with 8 bases between them. The CDR3 has 15 amino acids. Germline loops: CDR1 SGHVS, CDR2 FQNEAQ. The CDR3 DNA reads TGTGCCAGCAGCTTAACAGGCTCCTCTGGAAACACCATATATTTT. It is translated as CASSLTGSSGNTIYF.

The chain recombines TRBV6-1 with TRBJ1-1; D uncertain. CDR3 size: 15 residues. V was pared by 4 bases and J by 6 bases, with 18 bases between. From germline, CDR1 is MNHNS and CDR2 SASEGT. This CDR3 is CASSATGNEGSEAFF. For the CDR3, the DNA is TGTGCCAGCAGTGCTACCGGGAACGAGGGCTCTGAAGCTTTCTTT.

This chain uses TRBV29-1 with TRBJ2-1, with TRBD1 matching over 7 bases. The germline V gene has CDR1 SQVTM and CDR2 ANQGSEA. This CDR3 is 11 amino acids long. CDR3 bases: TGCACCGCCAGGGGGTACAATGAGCAGTTCTTC. This gives the protein CTARGYNEQFF.

This clonotype was seen only a few times. The chain links TRBV9 to TRBJ2-5; D may be TRBD2 (6 bases). There are 15 residues in the CDR3. V lost 0 bases to trimming and J lost 4 bases, with 13 bases between them. Germline assignment: CDR1 SGDLS and CDR2 YYNGEE. The CDR3 DNA reads TGTGCCAGCAGCGTAGAAGGAGGGGTCAGAGAGACCCAGTACTTC. It encodes CASSVEGGVRETQYF.

Many counts were recorded for this clonotype. The chain joins TRBV15 to TRBJ1-2; D is perhaps TRBD1 (5 bases). The CDR3 length is 14 residues. Per germline, CDR1 LNHNV and CDR2 YYDKDF (reference sequence). V dropped 6 bases and J dropped 8 bases, with 19 bases sitting between them. The CDR3 coding sequence is TGTGCCACCAGTACATATGGAAGCGAGGGGGGCTACACCTTC. The encoded protein is CATSTYGSEGGYTF.

The V gene is TRBV6-2 or TRBV6-3, the J gene TRBJ2-7; tentative D call: TRBD1 (6 bases). Germline loops: CDR1 MNHEY, CDR2 SVGEGT. The CDR3 is 14 amino acids. With 6 bases removed from V and 2 bases from J, the gap between germline ends came to 14 bases. CDR3 coding DNA: TGTGCCAGCAGAACCCGGACAGCCCCCTACGAGCAGTACTTC. Protein: CASRTRTAPYEQYF.

This chain connects TRBV11-2 to TRBJ2-6; D ambiguous. Germline CDR1 and CDR2: SGHAT and FQNNGV. The length of the CDR3 is 15 residues. The V and J ends lost 7 bases and 2 bases respectively, with 12 bases between them. The CDR3 spells CASTLFRAGANVLTF. The CDR3 DNA reads TGTGCCAGCACCCTTTTTCGTGCTGGGGCCAACGTCCTGACTTTC.

This clonotype was observed a handful of times. The rearrangement joins TRBV5-5 to TRBJ1-1, with D possibly being TRBD1 (5 bases). V lost 5 bases and J 2 bases, leaving 13 bases between the germline ends. The CDR3 has 14 amino acids. From germline, CDR1 is SGHKS and CDR2 YYEKEE (reference sequence). The CDR3 nucleotides read TGTGCCAGCAGATCAGGACACCATAACACTGAAGCTTTCTTT. The encoded protein is CASRSGHHNTEAFF.

This clonotype was found many times. V is TRBV24-1 and J is TRBJ2-7; TRBD1 agrees at 8 bases. Germline loops: CDR1 KGHDR, CDR2 SFDVKD. The CDR3 totals 16 residues. With 4 bases clipped from V and 3 bases from J, the junction kept 10 bases outside the gene matches. DNA for the CDR3: TGTGCCACCAGTGACCTAGACAGGGGTCAGGTCTACGAGCAGTACGTC. It specifies CATSDLDRGQVYEQYV.

This clonotype appeared many times. The chain couples TRBV12-3 or TRBV12-4 to TRBJ1-5; D is uncertain. The CDR3 contains 15 residues. Trimming stripped 2 bases from V and 2 bases from J, with 10 bases between. The CDR3 nucleotides are TGTGCCAGCAGTTTATTGTCAATCGGCAATCAGCCCCAGCATTTT. This gives the protein CASSLLSIGNQPQHF.